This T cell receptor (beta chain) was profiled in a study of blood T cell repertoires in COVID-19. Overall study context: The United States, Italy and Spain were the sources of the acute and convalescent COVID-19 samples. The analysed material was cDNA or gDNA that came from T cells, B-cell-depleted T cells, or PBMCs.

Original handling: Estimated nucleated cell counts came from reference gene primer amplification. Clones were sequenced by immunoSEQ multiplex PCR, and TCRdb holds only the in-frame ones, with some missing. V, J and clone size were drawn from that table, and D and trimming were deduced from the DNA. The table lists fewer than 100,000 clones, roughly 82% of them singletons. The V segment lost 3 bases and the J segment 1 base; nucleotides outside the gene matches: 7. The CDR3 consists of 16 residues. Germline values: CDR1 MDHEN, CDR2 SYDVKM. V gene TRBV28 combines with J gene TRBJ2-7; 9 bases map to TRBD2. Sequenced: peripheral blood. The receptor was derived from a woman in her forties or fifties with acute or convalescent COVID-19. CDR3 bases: TGTGCCAGCAGTTTCTCACTAGCGGGCCTGTCCTACGAGCAGTACTTC. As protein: CASSFSLAGLSYEQYF.